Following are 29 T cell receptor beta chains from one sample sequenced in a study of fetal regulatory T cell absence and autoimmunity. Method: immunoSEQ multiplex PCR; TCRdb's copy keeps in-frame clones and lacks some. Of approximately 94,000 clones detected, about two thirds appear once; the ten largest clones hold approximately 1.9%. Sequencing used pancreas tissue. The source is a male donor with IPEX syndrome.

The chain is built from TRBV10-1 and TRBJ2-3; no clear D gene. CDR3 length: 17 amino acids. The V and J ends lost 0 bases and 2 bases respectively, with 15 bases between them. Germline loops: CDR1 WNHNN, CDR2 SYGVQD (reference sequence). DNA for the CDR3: TGCGCCAGCAGTGAGTCAAAAACTGGGGTCCTCACAGATACGCAGTATTTT. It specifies CASSESKTGVLTDTQYF.

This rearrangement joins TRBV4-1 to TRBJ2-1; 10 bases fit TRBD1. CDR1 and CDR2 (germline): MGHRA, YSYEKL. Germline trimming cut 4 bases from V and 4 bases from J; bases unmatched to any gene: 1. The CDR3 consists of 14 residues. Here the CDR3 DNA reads TGCGCCAGCAGCCGACAGGGGGCTTACAATGAGCAGTTCTTC. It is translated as CASSRQGAYNEQFF.

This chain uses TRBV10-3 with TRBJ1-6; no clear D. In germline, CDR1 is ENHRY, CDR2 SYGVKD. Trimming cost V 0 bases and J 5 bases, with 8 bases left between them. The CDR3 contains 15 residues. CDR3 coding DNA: TGTGCCATCAGTGAGTCGGGAAGGGATAATTCACCCCTCCACTTT. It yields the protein CAISESGRDNSPLHF.

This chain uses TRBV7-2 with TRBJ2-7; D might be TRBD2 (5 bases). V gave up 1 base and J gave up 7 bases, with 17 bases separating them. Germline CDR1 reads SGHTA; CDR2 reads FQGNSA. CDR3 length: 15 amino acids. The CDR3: CASSLEWRVLREQYF. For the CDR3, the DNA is TGTGCCAGCAGCTTAGAGTGGCGGGTCCTGAGGGAGCAGTACTTC.

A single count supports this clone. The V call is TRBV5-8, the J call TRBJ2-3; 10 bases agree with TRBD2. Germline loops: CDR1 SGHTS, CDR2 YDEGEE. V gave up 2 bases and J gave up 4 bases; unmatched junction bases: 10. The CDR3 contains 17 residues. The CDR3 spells CASSLPSGSVVADTQYF. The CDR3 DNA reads TGTGCCAGCAGCTTACCTAGCGGGAGTGTCGTGGCAGATACGCAGTATTTT.

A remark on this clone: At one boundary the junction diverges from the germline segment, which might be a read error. The CDR3 DNA sequence: TGTGCTAGCAGCTTAGCGCCGGGGCACCAAGAGACCCAGTACTTC. Protein product: CASSLAPGHQETQYF. The genes are TRBV7-7 and TRBJ2-5; D tentatively reads TRBD1 or TRBD2 (5 bases each). This CDR3 is 15 amino acids long. Germline lookup yields CDR1 SSHAT and CDR2 FNYEAQ (reference sequence).

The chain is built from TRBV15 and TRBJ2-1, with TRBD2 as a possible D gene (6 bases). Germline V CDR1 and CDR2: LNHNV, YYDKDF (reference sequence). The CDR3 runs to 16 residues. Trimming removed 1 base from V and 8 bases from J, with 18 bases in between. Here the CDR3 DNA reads TGTGCCACCAGCAGAGTCGGTCGAGGAGGGGTGGATGAGCAGTTCTTC. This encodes CATSRVGRGGVDEQFF. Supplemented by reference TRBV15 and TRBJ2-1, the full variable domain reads DAMVIQNPRYQVTQFGKPVTLSCSQTLNHNVMYWYQQKSSQAPKLLFHYYDKDFNNEADTPDNFQSRRPNTSFCFLDIRSPGLGDTAMYLCATSRVGRGGVDEQFFGPGTRLTVL.

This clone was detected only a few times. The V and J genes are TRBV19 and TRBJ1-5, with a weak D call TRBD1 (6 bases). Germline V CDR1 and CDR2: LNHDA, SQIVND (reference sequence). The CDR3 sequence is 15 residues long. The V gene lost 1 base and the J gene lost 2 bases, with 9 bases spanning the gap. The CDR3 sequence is CASSIGRQGNQPQHF. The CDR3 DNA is TGTGCCAGTAGTATAGGGAGACAGGGCAATCAGCCCCAGCATTTT.

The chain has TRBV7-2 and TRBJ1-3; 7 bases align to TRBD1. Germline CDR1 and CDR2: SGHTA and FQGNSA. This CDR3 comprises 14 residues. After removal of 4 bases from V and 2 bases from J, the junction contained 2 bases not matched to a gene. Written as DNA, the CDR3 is TGTGCCAGCAGCTACGACAGGGCTGGAAACACCATATATTTT. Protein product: CASSYDRAGNTIYF.

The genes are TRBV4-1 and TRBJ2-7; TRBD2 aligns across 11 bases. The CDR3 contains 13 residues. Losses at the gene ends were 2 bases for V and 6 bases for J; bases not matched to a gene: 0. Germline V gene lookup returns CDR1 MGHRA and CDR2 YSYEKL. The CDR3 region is CASSQLAGGEQYF. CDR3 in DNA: TGCGCCAGCAGCCAACTAGCGGGAGGCGAGCAGTACTTC.

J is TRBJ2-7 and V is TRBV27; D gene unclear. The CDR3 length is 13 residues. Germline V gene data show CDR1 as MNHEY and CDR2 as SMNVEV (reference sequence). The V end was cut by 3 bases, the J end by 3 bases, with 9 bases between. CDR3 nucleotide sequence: TGTGCCAGCAGTTTTGGCCCTGACTACGAGCAGTACTTC. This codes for CASSFGPDYEQYF.

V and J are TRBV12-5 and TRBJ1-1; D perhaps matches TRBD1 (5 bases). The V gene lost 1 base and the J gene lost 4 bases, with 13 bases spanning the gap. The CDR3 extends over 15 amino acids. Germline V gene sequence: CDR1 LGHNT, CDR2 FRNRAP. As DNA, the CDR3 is TGTGCTAGTGGTTTGGCTACGGGACTGATCACTGAAGCTTTCTTT. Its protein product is CASGLATGLITEAFF. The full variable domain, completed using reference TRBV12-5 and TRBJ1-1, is DARVTQTPRHKVTEMGQEVTMRCQPILGHNTVFWYRQTMMQGLELLAYFRNRAPLDDSGMPKDRFSAEMPDATLATLKIQPSEPRDSAVYFCASGLATGLITEAFFGQGTRLTVV.

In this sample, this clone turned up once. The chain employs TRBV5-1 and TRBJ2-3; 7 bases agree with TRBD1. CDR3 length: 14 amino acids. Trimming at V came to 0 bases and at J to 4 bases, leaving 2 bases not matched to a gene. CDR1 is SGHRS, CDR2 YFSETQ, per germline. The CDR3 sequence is CASSLDRGADTQYF. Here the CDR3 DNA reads TGCGCCAGCAGCTTGGACAGGGGAGCAGATACGCAGTATTTT.

CDR3 sequence (DNA): TGTGCCAGTAGAGGCGGGAGGGCTCACGATACGCAGTATTTT. Translating gives CASRGGRAHDTQYF. V is TRBV19 and J is TRBJ2-3, with 9 bases matching TRBD2. Germline loops: CDR1 LNHDA, CDR2 SQIVND (reference sequence). The CDR3 is 14 residues long. V lost 6 bases, J lost 6 bases, and 7 bases stayed unmatched. Combining the CDR3 with reference TRBV19 and TRBJ2-3 gives the whole variable domain DGGITQSPKYLFRKEGQNVTLSCEQNLNHDAMYWYRQDPGQGLRLIYYSQIVNDFQKGDIAEGYSVSREKKESFPLTVTSAQKNPTAFYLCASRGGRAHDTQYFGPGTRLTVL.

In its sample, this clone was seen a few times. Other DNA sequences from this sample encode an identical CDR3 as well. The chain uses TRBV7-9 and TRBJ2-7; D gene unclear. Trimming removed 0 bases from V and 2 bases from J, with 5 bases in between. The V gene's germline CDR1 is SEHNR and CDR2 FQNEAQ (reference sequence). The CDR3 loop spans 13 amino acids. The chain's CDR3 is CASSLARTYEQYF. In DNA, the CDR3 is TGTGCCAGCAGCTTAGCCCGTACCTACGAGCAGTACTTC.

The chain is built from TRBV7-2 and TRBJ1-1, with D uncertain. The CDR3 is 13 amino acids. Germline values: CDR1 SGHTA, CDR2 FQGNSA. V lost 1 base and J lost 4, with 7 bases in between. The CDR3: CASSLGSGTEAFF. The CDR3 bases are TGTGCCAGCAGCTTAGGTAGTGGCACTGAAGCTTTCTTT.

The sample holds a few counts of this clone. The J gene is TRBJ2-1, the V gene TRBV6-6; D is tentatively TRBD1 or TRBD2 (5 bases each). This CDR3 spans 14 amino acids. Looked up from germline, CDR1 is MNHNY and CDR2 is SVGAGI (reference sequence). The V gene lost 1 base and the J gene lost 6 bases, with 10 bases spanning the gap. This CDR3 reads CASSYWGSGNEQFF. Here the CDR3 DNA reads TGTGCCAGCAGTTACTGGGGGTCCGGCAATGAGCAGTTCTTC.

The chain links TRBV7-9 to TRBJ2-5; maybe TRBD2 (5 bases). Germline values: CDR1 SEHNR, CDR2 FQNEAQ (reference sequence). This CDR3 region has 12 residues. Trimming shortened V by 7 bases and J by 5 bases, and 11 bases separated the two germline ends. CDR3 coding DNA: TGTGCCAGCACTAGCCCTTTCGAGACCCAGTACTTC. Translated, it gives CASTSPFETQYF.

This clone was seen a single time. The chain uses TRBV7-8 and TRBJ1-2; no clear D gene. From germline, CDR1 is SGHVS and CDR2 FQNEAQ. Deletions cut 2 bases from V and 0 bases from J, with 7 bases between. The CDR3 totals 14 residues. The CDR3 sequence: CASSLYPTNYGYTF. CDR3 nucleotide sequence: TGTGCCAGCAGCTTATACCCGACTAACTATGGCTACACCTTC.

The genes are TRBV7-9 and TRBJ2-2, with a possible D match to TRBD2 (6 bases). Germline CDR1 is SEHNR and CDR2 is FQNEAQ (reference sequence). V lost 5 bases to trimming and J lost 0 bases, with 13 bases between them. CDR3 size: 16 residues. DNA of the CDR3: TGTGCCAGCAGCCTCCGAAAGCGGGCGAACACCGGGGAGCTGTTTTTT. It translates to CASSLRKRANTGELFF. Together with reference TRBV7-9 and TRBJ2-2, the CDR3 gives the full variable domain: DTGVSQNPRHKITKRGQNVTFRCDPISEHNRLYWYRQTLGQGPEFLTYFQNEAQLEKSRLLSDRFSAERPKGSFSTLEIQRTEQGDSAMYLCASSLRKRANTGELFFGEGSRLTVL.

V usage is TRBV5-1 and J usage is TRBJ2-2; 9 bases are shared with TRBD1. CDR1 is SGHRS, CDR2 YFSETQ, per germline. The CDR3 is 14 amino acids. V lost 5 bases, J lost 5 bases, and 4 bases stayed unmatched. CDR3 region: CASSRGQGTGELFF. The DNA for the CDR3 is TGCGCCAGCAGTCGGGGACAGGGAACCGGGGAGCTGTTTTTT.

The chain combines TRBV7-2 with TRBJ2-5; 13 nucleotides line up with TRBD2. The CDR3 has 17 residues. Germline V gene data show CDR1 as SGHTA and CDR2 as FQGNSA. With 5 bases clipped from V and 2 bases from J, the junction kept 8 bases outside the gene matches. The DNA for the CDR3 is TGTGCCAGCAGCCCCGGGACTAGCGGGGCGGGGCAAGAGACCCAGTACTTC. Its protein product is CASSPGTSGAGQETQYF.

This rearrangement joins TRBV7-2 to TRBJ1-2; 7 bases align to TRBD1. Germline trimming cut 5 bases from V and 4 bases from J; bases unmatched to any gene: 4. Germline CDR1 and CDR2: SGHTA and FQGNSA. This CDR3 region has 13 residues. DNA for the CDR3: TGTGCCAGCAGCGGCGGGACAGTCTATGGCTACACCTTC. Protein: CASSGGTVYGYTF.

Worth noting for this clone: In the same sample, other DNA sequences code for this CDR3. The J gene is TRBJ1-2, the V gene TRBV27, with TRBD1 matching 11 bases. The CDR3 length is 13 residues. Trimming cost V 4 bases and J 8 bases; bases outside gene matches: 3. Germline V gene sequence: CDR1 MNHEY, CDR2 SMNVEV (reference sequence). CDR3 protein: CASSSGTGGGYTF. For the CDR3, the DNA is TGTGCCAGCAGTTCTGGGACAGGGGGAGGCTACACCTTC.

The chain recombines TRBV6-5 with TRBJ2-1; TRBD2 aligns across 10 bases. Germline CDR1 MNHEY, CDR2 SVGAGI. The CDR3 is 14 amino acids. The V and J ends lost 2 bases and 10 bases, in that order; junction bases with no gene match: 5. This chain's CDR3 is CASSYGAGGEEQFF. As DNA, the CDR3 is TGTGCCAGCAGTTACGGAGCGGGGGGGGAGGAGCAGTTCTTC.

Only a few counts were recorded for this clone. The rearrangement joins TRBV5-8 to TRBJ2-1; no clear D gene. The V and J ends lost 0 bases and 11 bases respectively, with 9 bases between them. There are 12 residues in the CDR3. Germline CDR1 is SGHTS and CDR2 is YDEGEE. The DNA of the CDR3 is TGTGCCAGCAGCTTGGCCAATGGCCAGCAGTTCTTC. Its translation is CASSLANGQQFF.

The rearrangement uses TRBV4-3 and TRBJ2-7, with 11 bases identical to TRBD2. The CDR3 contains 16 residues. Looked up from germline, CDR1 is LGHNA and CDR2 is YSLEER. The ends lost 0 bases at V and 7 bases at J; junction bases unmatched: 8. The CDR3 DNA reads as TGCGCCAGCAGCCAAGATGCTAGCGGGGGGCAGGGAGAGCAGTACTTC. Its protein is CASSQDASGGQGEQYF.

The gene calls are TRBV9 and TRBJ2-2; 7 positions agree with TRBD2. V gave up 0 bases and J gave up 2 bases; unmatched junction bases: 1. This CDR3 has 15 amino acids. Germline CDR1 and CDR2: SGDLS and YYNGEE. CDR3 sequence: CASSVVAGNTGELFF. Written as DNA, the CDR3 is TGTGCCAGCAGCGTAGTAGCGGGCAACACCGGGGAGCTGTTTTTT.

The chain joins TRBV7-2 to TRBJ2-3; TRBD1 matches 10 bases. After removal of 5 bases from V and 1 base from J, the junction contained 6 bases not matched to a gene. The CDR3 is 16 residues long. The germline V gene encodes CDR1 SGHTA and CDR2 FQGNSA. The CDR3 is CASSGTGTGGTDTQYF. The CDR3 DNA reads TGTGCCAGCAGCGGAACCGGGACAGGGGGCACAGATACGCAGTATTTT.